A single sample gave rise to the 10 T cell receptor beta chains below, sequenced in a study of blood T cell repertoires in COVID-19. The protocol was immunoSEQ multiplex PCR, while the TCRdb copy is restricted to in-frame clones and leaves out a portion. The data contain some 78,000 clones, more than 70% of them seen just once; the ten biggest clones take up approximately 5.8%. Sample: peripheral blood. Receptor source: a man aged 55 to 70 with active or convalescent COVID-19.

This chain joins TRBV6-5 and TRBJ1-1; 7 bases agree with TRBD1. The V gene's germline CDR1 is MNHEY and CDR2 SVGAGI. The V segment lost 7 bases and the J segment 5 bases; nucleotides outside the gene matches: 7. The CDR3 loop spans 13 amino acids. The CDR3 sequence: CASITTGTTEAFF. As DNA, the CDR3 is TGTGCCAGCATTACGACAGGGACGACTGAAGCTTTCTTT.

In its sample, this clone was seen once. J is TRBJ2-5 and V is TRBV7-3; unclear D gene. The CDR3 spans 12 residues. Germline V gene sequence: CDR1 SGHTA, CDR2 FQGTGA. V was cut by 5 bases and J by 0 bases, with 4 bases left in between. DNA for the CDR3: TGTGCCAGCAGCCCAAACCAAGAGACCCAGTACTTC. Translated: CASSPNQETQYF. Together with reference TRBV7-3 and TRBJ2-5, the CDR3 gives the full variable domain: GAGVSQTPSNKVTEKGKYVELRCDPISGHTALYWYRQSLGQGPEFLIYFQGTGAADDSGLPNDRFFAVRPEGSVSTLKIQRTERGDSAVYLCASSPNQETQYFGPGTRLLVL.

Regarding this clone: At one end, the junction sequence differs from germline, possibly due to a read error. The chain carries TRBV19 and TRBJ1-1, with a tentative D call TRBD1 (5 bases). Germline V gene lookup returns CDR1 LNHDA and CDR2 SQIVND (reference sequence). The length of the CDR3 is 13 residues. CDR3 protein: CASSLEGRAEAFF. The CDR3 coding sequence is TGTGCCAGTAGTTTAGAGGGGAGGGCTGAAGCTTTCTTT.

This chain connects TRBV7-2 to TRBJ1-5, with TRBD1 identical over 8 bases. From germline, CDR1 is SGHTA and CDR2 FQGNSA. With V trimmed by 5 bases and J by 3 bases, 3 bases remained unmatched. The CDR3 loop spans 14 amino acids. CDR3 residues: CASSVTGDNQPQHF. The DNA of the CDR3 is TGTGCCAGCAGCGTGACAGGGGACAATCAGCCCCAGCATTTT.

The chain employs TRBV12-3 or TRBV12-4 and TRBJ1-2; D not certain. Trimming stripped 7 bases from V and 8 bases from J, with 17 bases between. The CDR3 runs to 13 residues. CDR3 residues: CASTLGPGGGYTF. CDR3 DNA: TGTGCCAGCACTTTGGGCCCTGGAGGGGGCTACACCTTC.

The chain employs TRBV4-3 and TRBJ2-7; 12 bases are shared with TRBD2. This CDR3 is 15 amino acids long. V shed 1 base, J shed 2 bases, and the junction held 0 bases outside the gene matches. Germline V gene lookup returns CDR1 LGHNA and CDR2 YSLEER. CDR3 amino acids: CASSQGTSGTYEQYF. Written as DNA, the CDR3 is TGCGCCAGCAGCCAAGGGACTAGCGGGACCTACGAGCAGTACTTC.

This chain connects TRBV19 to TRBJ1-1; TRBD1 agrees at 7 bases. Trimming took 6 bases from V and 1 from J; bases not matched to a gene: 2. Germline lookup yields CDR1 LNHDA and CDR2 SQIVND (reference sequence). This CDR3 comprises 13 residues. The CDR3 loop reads CASRGQSNTEAFF. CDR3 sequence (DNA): TGTGCCAGTAGGGGACAGTCGAACACTGAAGCTTTCTTT.

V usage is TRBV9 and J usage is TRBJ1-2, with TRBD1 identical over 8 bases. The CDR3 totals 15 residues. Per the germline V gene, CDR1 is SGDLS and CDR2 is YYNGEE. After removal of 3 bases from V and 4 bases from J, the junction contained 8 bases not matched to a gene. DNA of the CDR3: TGTGCCAGCAGCGGAGGACAGGGAATCAGCTATGGCTACACCTTC. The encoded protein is CASSGGQGISYGYTF.

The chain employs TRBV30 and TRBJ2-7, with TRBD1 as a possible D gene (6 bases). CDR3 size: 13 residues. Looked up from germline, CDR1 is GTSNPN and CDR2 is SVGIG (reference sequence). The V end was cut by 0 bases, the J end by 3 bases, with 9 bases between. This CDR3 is CAWSVAGDYEQYF. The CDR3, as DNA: TGTGCCTGGAGTGTGGCAGGGGACTACGAGCAGTACTTC.

For the CDR3, the DNA is TGTGCCAGCAGGGGGGCACCCCCATACGAGCAGTACTTC. Translated: CASRGAPPYEQYF. The rearrangement joins TRBV6-5 to TRBJ2-7; tentatively, D is TRBD1 (6 bases). Germline CDR1 is MNHEY and CDR2 is SVGAGI. The CDR3 contains 13 residues. V was pared by 6 bases and J by 4 bases, with 13 bases between.